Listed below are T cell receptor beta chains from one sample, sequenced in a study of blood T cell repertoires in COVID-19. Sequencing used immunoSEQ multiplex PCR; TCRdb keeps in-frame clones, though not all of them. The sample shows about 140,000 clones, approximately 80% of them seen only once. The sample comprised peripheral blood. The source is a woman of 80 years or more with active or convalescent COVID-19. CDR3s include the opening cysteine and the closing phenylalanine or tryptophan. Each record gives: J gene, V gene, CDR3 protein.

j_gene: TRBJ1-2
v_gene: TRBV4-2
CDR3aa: CASSQPRTGIYGYTF

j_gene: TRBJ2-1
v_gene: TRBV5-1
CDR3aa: CASNQGGIDNEQFF

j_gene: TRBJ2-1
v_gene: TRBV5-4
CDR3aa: CASSLLAVPFVQFF

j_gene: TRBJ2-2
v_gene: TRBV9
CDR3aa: CASSTRQATTGELFF

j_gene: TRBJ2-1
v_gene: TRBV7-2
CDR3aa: CASSFEGALNYNEQFF

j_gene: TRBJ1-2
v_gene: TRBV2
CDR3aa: CASSAGTGRDGYTF

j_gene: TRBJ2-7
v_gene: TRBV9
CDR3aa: CASSVGANRFEEQYF

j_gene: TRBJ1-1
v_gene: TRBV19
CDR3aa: CASSPWTGNTEAFF

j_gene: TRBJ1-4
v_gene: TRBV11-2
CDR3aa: CASSFGGTRTNEKLFF

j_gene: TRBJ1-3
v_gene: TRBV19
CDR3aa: CASSRTEGNTIYF

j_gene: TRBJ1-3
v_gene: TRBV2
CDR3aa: CASSESAFSGIYF

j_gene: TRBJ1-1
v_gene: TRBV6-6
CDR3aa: CASSQFPRTGARGPEAFF

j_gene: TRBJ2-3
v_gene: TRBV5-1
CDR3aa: CASSLVITDTQYF

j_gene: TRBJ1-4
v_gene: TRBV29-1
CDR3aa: CSVEVPGGFRKLFF

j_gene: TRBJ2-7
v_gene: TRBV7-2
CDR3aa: CASSLGGSGGLNEQYF

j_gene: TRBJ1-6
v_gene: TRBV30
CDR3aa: CAWSVLQGISPLHF